The present TCR beta chain was sequenced within a study of T cell responses to AZD1222 COVID-19 vaccine. Study-wide results and limits: CD4 TCRs covered the whole spike, strongest at regions 160-218 and 743-854. Spike-specific TCR breadth rose after two AZD1222 doses, and depth rose as well.

Assay used: immunoSEQ multiplex PCR; TCRdb lists only in-frame clones, some missing. The table includes some 92,000 clones, about 91% detected once. CDR3 length: 17 amino acids. Germline V gene lookup returns CDR1 LGHDT and CDR2 YNNKEL (reference sequence). V lost 6 bases and J 1 base, leaving 21 bases between the germline ends. Comment on this clone: Its antigen is not known.

The sequence was obtained from an adult in good health. This chain links TRBV3-1 (or the pseudogene TRBV3-2) with TRBJ1-1; TRBD1 is a possible D gene (6 bases). The starting material was peripheral blood, obtained on day 0 of AZD1222 vaccination. CDR3 DNA: TGTGCCAGCAGTCTTTATTGGGGGGGCCGGTGGAACACTGAAGCTTTCTTT. Translation: CASSLYWGGRWNTEAFF.